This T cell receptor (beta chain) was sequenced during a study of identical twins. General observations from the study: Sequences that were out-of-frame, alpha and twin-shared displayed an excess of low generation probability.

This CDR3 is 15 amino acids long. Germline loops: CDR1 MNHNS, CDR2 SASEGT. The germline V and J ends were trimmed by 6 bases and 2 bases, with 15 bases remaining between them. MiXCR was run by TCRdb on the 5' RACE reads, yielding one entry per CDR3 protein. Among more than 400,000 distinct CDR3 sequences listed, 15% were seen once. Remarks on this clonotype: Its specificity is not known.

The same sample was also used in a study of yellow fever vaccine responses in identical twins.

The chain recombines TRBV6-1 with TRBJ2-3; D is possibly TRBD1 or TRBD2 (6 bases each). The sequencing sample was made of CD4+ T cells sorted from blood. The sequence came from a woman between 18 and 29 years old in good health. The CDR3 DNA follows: TGTGCCAGCAGACCCTTCGGGGGCTCCACAGATACGCAGTATTTT. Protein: CASRPFGGSTDTQYF.